What follows describes a single T cell receptor delta chain. Its cognate antigen is unknown. TCRdb fed the multiplex PCR reads into CATT to redo clone calling. The sample contains 650 to 850 delta-chain clones, over 1.5% of which appear only once. PBMCs from patients and controls supplied the genomic DNA for sequencing. This sample stems from a study of gamma delta lymphoproliferative disorders and STAT genes. Turning to the study itself: The LymphoTrack Dx TCRG Assay amplified gamma chains from at least 50 ng of genomic DNA.

Study-level results: In whole-repertoire clustering, gamma separated patients from controls, unlike delta.

This CDR3 has 18 amino acids. Trimming at V came to 3 bases and at J to 0 bases, leaving 7 bases not matched to a gene. Germline lookup yields CDR1 GEAIGNYY and CDR2 EKD. The V call is TRDV2, the J call TRDJ3; 7 nucleotides match TRDD3. The TCR originated in a human donor in good health. The sequenced sample consisted of blood. The CDR3, as DNA: TGTGCCTGTGACTCTACTGGGGAGATCTCCTGGGACACCCGACAGATGTTTTTC. Translated, it gives CACDSTGEISWDTRQMFF.